Sequencing of this T cell receptor (beta chain) was carried out in a study of T cell changes during pregnancy in multiple sclerosis. TCRdb keeps only in-frame clones here, not all; method: immunoSEQ multiplex PCR. The table includes about 36,000 clones, around 93% detected once. The source is a female donor with multiple sclerosis, enrolled in a pregnancy study. The sequences come from CD4+ T cells from peripheral blood mononuclear cells, collected in the first trimester of pregnancy.

As DNA, the CDR3 is TGTGCCAGCTCAGAGGCCGGGACTGGAAACACCATATATTTT. The encoded protein is CASSEAGTGNTIYF. The genes are TRBV18 and TRBJ1-3; D remains unclear. The CDR3 spans 14 residues. Trimming shortened V by 5 bases and J by 2 bases, and 10 bases separated the two germline ends. Germline V gives CDR1 KGHSH, CDR2 LQKENI.